This T cell receptor (beta chain) was observed in a study of beta chain features in type 1 diabetes (dated by TCRdb to the late 2010s). Broadly, across the study: Patients and healthy donors did not differ in mean age, gender distribution, total cell number or subset yield. A total of some 100,000,000 sorted cells were examined across all samples, and a strong correlation was observed between cell number per subset and RNA yield. In the study, recently diagnosed type 1 diabetes patients and matched healthy donors were compared on the TCRB repertoires of their sorted circulating CD4+ T cell subsets. Regulatory and stem cell-like memory subsets were obtained from only 8 patients and roughly eight healthy donors, while naive and central memory subsets were obtained from all 28 donors. Study-level results and caveats: HLA sub-analyses involved small numbers of individuals, so any influence of HLA type on TCRB rearrangement remained unresolved. Naive, central memory and regulatory TCRB repertoires appeared to be more similar among patients than among healthy donors. Sequencing cDNA rather than genomic DNA could over-represent highly expressing activated cells, although activation and CD3 levels did not differ between groups. In all four CD4+ subsets, TCRB CDR3 length was moderately but significantly shorter in type 1 diabetes patients. Shorter templates might have been favored by PCR, but patient and control samples were amplified and corrected together, so both groups would have been affected equally by any skew. Patients with type 1 diabetes made fewer insertions and deleted more nucleotides at VDJ recombination sites, implying thymic rearrangement abnormalities.

The entire amount of isolated RNA was reverse transcribed using the High Capacity cDNA Reverse Transcription Kit, so the sequenced TCRB transcripts were expressed ones. Naive, central memory and regulatory T cell samples underwent deep immunoSEQ sequencing, averaging around 4 million total reads per sample. Sorted cells were lysed in RLT buffer, and RNA was extracted using DNase-treated RNeasy Micro or Mini kits according to cell number. Each cell subset was processed separately to prevent cross-contamination, with patient and healthy donor samples processed together. TCRB sequences were amplified from cDNA with the immunoSEQ multiplex PCR, producing 87-bp fragments spanning the CDR3 region. The amplicons were sequenced using the Illumina HiSeq platform. In the source study's methods: Synthetic template baselines were used to correct PCR bias computationally, reads within Hamming distance 2 were collapsed, and singletons that could not be merged were discarded. Reads were aligned against IMGT so that V, D and J genes, CDR3 length and insertions or deletions at six rearrangement sites could be assigned. Within each subset, clonotype counts were normalized to sorted cell number, and only after that were true diversity and Gini coefficients computed with the tcR R package. The overlap coefficient, calculated on TCRB nucleotide sequences, was used to quantify repertoire sharing. Out-of-frame TCRB sequences from naive cells were analyzed to stand in for the pre-selection repertoire. TCRdb holds this immuneACCESS table with in-frame rearrangements only. Some clones are missing; in checked studies, unresolved V genes explain under half, and the rest has no known cause. D and trimming come from the DNA, and the V and J calls and clone size come from that table. Counted in this sample were 200,000 to 250,000 clones; over 11% of them appeared once. The ten largest clones take up about 0.02% of the sample.

This clone has more than one count but fewer than ten. The target of this receptor is not known. No qualities accompany the bases; no much larger clone lies one base away. A single peripheral blood draw of about 116 mL on average was collected from each donor into heparinised tubes. Naive, central memory, regulatory and stem cell-like memory CD4+ T cells were sorted on a BD FACSAria II using a panel including CD45RO, CCR7, CD25, CD127, CD95 and CD27. Every sorted population had a purity above 95%. PBMCs were isolated immediately by Lymphoprep density gradient centrifugation and stained directly without culture. To minimize batch effects, samples were stained and sorted in pairs, one healthy donor with one patient per experiment. The germline V gene (reference sequence) specifies LNHDA as CDR1 and SQIVND as CDR2. From the cysteine up to the phenylalanine, the CDR3 has a length of 12 residues. Only CDR3 DNA remains: 36 bases, in frame from the first base. Compared with germline, V lacks 6 bases and J lacks 10 bases; bases without a gene match: 7.

The sample comprised naive CD4+ T cells from blood. The sample's cell subset or site, from its label and the paper: true naive CD4+ T cells. The sequence was collected from a man aged 25-45 years with type 1 diabetes. The sequence links TRBV19 to TRBJ1-1, and TRBD1 matches 8 of the central bases. The CDR3 in this case is CASRHGGTGAFF. The bases are TGTGCCAGTAGGCACGGGGGGACAGGAGCTTTCTTT.